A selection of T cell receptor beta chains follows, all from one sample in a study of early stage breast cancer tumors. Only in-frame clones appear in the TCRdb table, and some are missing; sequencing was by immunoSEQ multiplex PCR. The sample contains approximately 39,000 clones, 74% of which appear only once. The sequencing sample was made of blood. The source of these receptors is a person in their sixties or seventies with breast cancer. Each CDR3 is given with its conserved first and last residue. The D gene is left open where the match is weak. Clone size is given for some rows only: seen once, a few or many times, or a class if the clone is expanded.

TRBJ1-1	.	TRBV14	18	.	CASSQEAGRFSMNTEAFF	TGTGCCAGCAGCCAAGAGGCTGGCAGATTTAGCATGAACACTGAAGCTTTCTTT
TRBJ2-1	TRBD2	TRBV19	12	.	CASTATSGVQFF	TGTGCCAGTACCGCGACTAGCGGAGTACAGTTCTTC
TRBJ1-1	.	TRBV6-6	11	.	CASSFGQEAFF	TGTGCCAGCAGTTTCGGGCAGGAAGCTTTCTTT
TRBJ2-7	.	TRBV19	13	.	CASSMSSGYEQYF	TGTGCCAGTAGTATGAGTAGCGGCTACGAGCAGTACTTC
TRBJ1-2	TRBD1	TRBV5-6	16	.	CASSLVQGPPDYGYTF	TGTGCCAGCAGCTTGGTACAGGGGCCCCCTGACTATGGCTACACCTTC
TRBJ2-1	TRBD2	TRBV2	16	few	CASNGGIAGSYDEQFF	TGTGCCAGCAACGGGGGGATAGCGGGATCATACGATGAGCAGTTCTTC
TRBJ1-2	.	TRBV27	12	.	CASSSPPGLLSF	TGTGCCAGCAGTTCCCCCCCAGGGCTTCTTTCCTTC
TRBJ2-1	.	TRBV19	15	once	CASSWVGETYNEQFF	TGTGCCAGTAGTTGGGTGGGAGAGACCTACAATGAGCAGTTCTTC
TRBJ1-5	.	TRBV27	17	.	CASRVNFGTPSNQPQHF	TGTGCCAGCCGTGTAAACTTCGGGACACCTAGCAATCAGCCCCAGCATTTT
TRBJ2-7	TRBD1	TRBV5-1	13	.	CASSTGQLREQYF	TGCGCCAGCAGCACGGGACAGCTCCGGGAGCAGTACTTC
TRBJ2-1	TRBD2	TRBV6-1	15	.	CASTRGASGYNEQFF	TGTGCCAGCACCCGAGGGGCTAGCGGATACAATGAGCAGTTCTTC
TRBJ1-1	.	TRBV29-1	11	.	CSVGAGAKAFF	TGCAGCGTTGGGGCCGGGGCAAAAGCTTTCTTT
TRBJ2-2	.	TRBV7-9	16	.	CASSLQRAANTGELFF	TGTGCCAGCAGCTTACAACGGGCAGCCAACACCGGGGAGCTGTTTTTT
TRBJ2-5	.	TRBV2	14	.	CASIPRTEQETQYF	TGTGCCAGCATACCTAGGACAGAACAAGAGACCCAGTACTTC
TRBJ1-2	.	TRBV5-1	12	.	CASSRNRGFYTF	TGCGCCAGCAGCCGAAACCGGGGGTTTTACACCTTC
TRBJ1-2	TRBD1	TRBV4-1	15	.	CASSRQGQVIDGYTF	TGCGCCAGCAGCAGACAGGGACAGGTAATCGATGGCTACACCTTC
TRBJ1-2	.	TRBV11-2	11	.	CASSLSGLYTF	TGTGCCAGCAGCTTATCAGGCCTATACACCTTC
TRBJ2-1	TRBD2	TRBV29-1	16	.	CSSTGKAGVRHNEQFF	TGCAGCTCGACCGGCAAAGCGGGGGTTCGTCACAATGAGCAGTTCTTC
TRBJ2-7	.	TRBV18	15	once	CASSPLGASSYEQYF	TGTGCCAGCTCACCACTCGGGGCAAGCTCCTACGAGCAGTACTTC
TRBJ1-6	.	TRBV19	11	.	CAPREGSPLHF	TGTGCCCCCAGGGAGGGTTCACCCCTCCACTTT
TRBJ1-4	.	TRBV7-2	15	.	CASSPEQGTNEKLFF	TGTGCCAGCAGCCCGGAACAGGGAACTAATGAAAAACTGTTTTTT
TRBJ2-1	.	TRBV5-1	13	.	CASSLVPGDEQFF	TGCGCCAGCAGCTTGGTTCCCGGGGATGAGCAGTTCTTC
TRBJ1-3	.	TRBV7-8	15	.	CASEDWTSSGNTIYF	TGTGCCAGCGAGGATTGGACGAGCTCTGGAAACACCATATATTTT
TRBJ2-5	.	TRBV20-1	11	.	CSARQQETQYF	TGCAGTGCTAGACAGCAAGAGACCCAGTACTTC
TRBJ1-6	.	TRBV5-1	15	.	CASRDTSSYNSPLHF	TGCGCCAGCAGGGACACCAGCTCCTATAATTCACCCCTCCACTTT
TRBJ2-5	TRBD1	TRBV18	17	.	CASSPLATGAGQETQYF	TGTGCCAGCTCACCACTTGCGACAGGGGCGGGACAAGAGACCCAGTACTTC
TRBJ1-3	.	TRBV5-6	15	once	CASSPGPFSGNTIYF	TGTGCCAGCAGCCCCGGACCGTTCTCTGGAAACACCATATATTTT
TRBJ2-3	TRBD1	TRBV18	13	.	CASSPDRVDTQYF	TGTGCCAGCTCACCCGACAGGGTGGATACGCAGTATTTT
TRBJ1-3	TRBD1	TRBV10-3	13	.	CAIRDSSGNTIYF	TGTGCCATTCGGGACAGCTCTGGAAACACCATATATTTT
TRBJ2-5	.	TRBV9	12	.	CASSSGLETQYF	TGTGCCAGCTCTAGTGGGTTGGAGACCCAGTACTTC
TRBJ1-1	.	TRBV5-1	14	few	CASSWLGLNTEAFF	TGCGCCAGCAGCTGGTTGGGCTTGAACACTGAAGCTTTCTTT
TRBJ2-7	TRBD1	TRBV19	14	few	CASSAQGARYEQYF	TGTGCCAGTAGTGCGCAGGGGGCGCGGTACGAGCAGTACTTC
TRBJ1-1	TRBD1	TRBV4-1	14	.	CASSPWTGDTEAFF	TGCGCCAGCAGCCCCTGGACAGGGGACACTGAAGCTTTCTTT
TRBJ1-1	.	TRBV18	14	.	CASTYSVLNTEAFF	TGTGCCAGCACCTACTCAGTATTAAACACTGAAGCTTTCTTT
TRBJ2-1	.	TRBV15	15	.	CATSSLQGSYNEQFF	TGTGCCACCAGCAGCCTTCAGGGGTCCTACAATGAGCAGTTCTTC
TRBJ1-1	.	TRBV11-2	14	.	CASSLAGGSTEAFF	TGTGCCAGCAGCTTAGCTGGGGGAAGCACTGAAGCTTTCTTT
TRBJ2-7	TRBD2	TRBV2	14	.	CASSVDGRVREQYF	TGTGCCAGCAGTGTTGACGGGAGGGTTAGAGAGCAGTACTTC
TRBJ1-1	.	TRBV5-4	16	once	CASSYYRRSGITEAFF	TGTGCCAGCAGTTACTACAGACGCTCTGGGATCACTGAAGCTTTCTTT
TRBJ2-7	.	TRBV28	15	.	CASSTMGVTGFQQYF	TGTGCCAGCAGTACCATGGGGGTGACAGGTTTCCAGCAGTACTTC
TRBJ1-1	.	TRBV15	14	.	CATSRGPTNTEAFF	TGTGCCACCAGCAGAGGTCCCACGAACACTGAAGCTTTCTTT
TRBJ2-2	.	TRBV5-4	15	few	CASSLGAGPTGELFF	TGTGCCAGCAGCTTGGGGGCAGGACCGACCGGGGAGCTGTTTTTT
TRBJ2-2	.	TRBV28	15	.	CASSSGGGRAGELFF	TGTGCCAGCAGCTCAGGGGGCGGGAGGGCCGGGGAGCTGTTTTTT
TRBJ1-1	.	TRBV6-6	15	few	CASSYSILVNTEAFF	TGTGCCAGCAGTTACTCGATTCTTGTGAACACTGAAGCTTTCTTT
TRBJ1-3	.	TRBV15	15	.	CATSRPGLSGNTIYF	TGTGCCACCAGCAGACCGGGACTTTCTGGAAACACCATATATTTT
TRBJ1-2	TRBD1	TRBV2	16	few	CASTRDRGTLNYGYTF	TGTGCCAGCACCCGGGACAGGGGAACCCTCAACTATGGCTACACCTTC
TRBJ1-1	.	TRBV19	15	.	CASSGSATREAEAFF	TGTGCCAGTAGTGGGTCAGCTACCCGAGAGGCTGAAGCTTTCTTT
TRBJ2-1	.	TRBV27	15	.	CASGLYVNRPNEQFF	TGTGCCAGCGGACTTTACGTGAACAGGCCGAATGAGCAGTTCTTC